A single sample gave rise to the 18 T cell receptor beta chains below, sequenced in a study of spatial heterogeneity in lung cancer. Using its own MiXCR run on the 5' RACE reads, TCRdb lists one record per CDR3 protein. The table has 90,000 to 95,000 distinct CDR3 sequences, 12% seen once. Indicated time point: sample taken at primary tumor resection. The sample consisted of PBMCs, taken at surgery. The receptors here all came from a male donor with early-stage non-small cell lung cancer.

At least ten counts were recorded for this clonotype. This chain joins TRBV12-3 or TRBV12-4 and TRBJ2-2; D call uncertain. Trimming removed 6 bases at V and 4 bases at J, with 15 bases between. The CDR3 covers 15 residues. The CDR3 sequence: CASRPRGVGTGELFF. CDR3 sequence (DNA): TGTGCCAGCAGACCGAGAGGAGTGGGCACCGGGGAGCTGTTTTTT.

The chain employs TRBV20-1 and TRBJ1-2; D is ambiguous. The germline V gene has CDR1 DFQATT and CDR2 SNEGSKA (reference sequence). This CDR3 is built from 12 residues. Trimming pared 0 bases from V and 2 bases from J, leaving 4 bases between. This CDR3 reads CSARDENYGYTF. The CDR3 DNA reads as TGCAGTGCTAGAGACGAGAACTATGGCTACACCTTC.

A few counts support this clonotype. The rearrangement links TRBV19 to TRBJ2-2; D remains ambiguous. The CDR3 extends over 14 amino acids. The ends were cut back, 3 bases at V and 1 base at J, with 6 bases in the middle. Germline V CDR1 and CDR2: LNHDA, SQIVND (reference sequence). The CDR3 sequence is CASSIAVNTGELFF. DNA of the CDR3: TGTGCCAGTAGTATTGCGGTGAACACCGGGGAGCTGTTTTTT. Combining the CDR3 with reference TRBV19 and TRBJ2-2 gives the whole variable domain DGGITQSPKYLFRKEGQNVTLSCEQNLNHDAMYWYRQDPGQGLRLIYYSQIVNDFQKGDIAEGYSVSREKKESFPLTVTSAQKNPTAFYLCASSIAVNTGELFFGEGSRLTVL.

This clonotype has just a few counts. This rearrangement joins TRBV12-3 or TRBV12-4 to TRBJ2-5, with D perhaps TRBD1 (6 bases). With 6 bases removed from V and 4 bases from J, the gap between germline ends came to 21 bases. The CDR3 covers 16 residues. The DNA for the CDR3 is TGTGCCAGCAGCCTTACAGGGATCGGAGGTAGAGAGACCCAGTACTTC. It codes for CASSLTGIGGRETQYF.

This chain links TRBV28 with TRBJ2-7; D might be TRBD2 (6 bases). V lost 4 bases, J lost 2 bases, and 12 bases lay in between. Germline loops: CDR1 MDHEN, CDR2 SYDVKM. There are 14 residues in the CDR3. The CDR3 is CASSSGTRPYEQYF. CDR3 nucleotides: TGTGCCAGCAGTTCCGGGACTCGCCCCTACGAGCAGTACTTC.

The J gene is TRBJ2-7, the V gene TRBV6-5, with 10 bases that match TRBD2. From germline, CDR1 is MNHEY and CDR2 SVGAGI. The CDR3 has 18 residues. V shed 6 bases, J shed 3 bases, and the junction held 17 bases outside the gene matches. The chain's CDR3 is CASSAGTSAFGAYYEQYF. The CDR3 bases are TGTGCCAGCAGCGCCGGGACTAGCGCCTTTGGTGCCTACTACGAGCAGTACTTC.

This clonotype was counted only a few times. The rearrangement links TRBV12-3 or TRBV12-4 to TRBJ1-2; D ambiguous. This CDR3 has 12 residues. The ends were cut back, 7 bases at V and 4 bases at J, with 10 bases in the middle. CDR3 DNA sequence: TGTGCCAGCACCCCTGGCGGCTATGGCTACACCTTC. Protein product: CASTPGGYGYTF.

This clonotype was detected a few times. This chain uses TRBV28 with TRBJ2-3; no clear D gene. Germline lookup yields CDR1 MDHEN and CDR2 SYDVKM. Trimming removed 3 bases at V and 6 bases at J, with 7 bases between. This CDR3 is 12 amino acids long. The chain's CDR3 is CASSFNGDTQYF. In DNA, the CDR3 is TGTGCCAGCAGTTTTAATGGGGATACGCAGTATTTT.

This clonotype was found a few times. This chain links TRBV12-3 or TRBV12-4 with TRBJ1-2; D may be TRBD1 (5 bases). Trimming took 7 bases from V and 8 from J, leaving 17 bases between them. The CDR3 runs to 13 residues. The CDR3 loop is CASTPGLLEGYTF. The CDR3 coding sequence is TGTGCCAGCACCCCGGGACTCCTGGAGGGCTACACCTTC.

This clonotype was seen ten or more times. This chain links TRBV12-3 or TRBV12-4 with TRBJ2-7; possibly TRBD2 for D (6 bases). CDR3 length equals 14 residues. Trimming cost V 4 bases and J 0 bases, with 10 bases left between them. The CDR3 loop is CASSWRGHSYEQYF. CDR3 DNA sequence: TGTGCCAGCAGTTGGCGGGGCCACTCCTACGAGCAGTACTTC.

This clonotype has only a few counts. The chain combines TRBV20-1 with TRBJ1-1; TRBD1 matches at 12 bases. The length of the CDR3 is 13 residues. Germline V lookup: CDR1 DFQATT, CDR2 SNEGSKA (reference sequence). V was pared by 6 bases and J by 5 bases, with 4 bases of the junction left unmatched. The CDR3 here is CSAPGQGATEAFF. In nucleotides, the CDR3 is TGCAGTGCCCCGGGACAGGGGGCAACTGAAGCTTTCTTT.

The chain has TRBV9 and TRBJ1-2; no reliable D call. CDR3 size: 13 residues. The germline V and J ends were trimmed by 0 bases and 1 base, with 4 bases remaining between them. Germline values: CDR1 SGDLS, CDR2 YYNGEE. CDR3 loop: CASSVEDNYGYTF. The CDR3 coding sequence is TGTGCCAGCAGCGTAGAGGATAACTATGGCTACACCTTC.

The rearrangement joins TRBV12-3 or TRBV12-4 to TRBJ2-7; tentatively, D is TRBD2 (5 bases). The CDR3 spans 15 residues. Trimming removed 3 bases from V and 5 bases from J, with 17 bases in between. The CDR3 DNA reads TGTGCCAGCAGTTTGGGCGGGCCAAGAGGCGACGAGCAGTACTTC. It encodes CASSLGGPRGDEQYF.

With regard to this clonotype: One end of the junction fails to match germline, which may point to a read error. The chain uses TRBV10-3 and TRBJ1-6; D unresolved. CDR3 size: 14 residues. The germline V gene has CDR1 ENHRY and CDR2 SYGVKD. The DNA for the CDR3 is TGTACCATCAGTCAGGACCGATTAAATTCACCCCTCCACTTT. It encodes CTISQDRLNSPLHF.

V is TRBV3-1 and J is TRBJ2-2; D is perhaps TRBD1 (6 bases). In germline, CDR1 is LGHDT, CDR2 YNNKEL (reference sequence). Between the trimmed V and J ends, which lost 4 bases and 7 bases, there was a span of 10 bases. The length of the CDR3 is 13 residues. The CDR3 DNA is TGTGCCAGCAGCCCACAGGGTATCGGGGAGCTGTTTTTT. It is translated as CASSPQGIGELFF.

This chain connects TRBV27 to TRBJ1-5; D is possibly TRBD1 (5 bases). V lost 3 bases, J lost 7 bases, and 10 bases lay in between. The CDR3 extends over 13 amino acids. Germline V gene lookup returns CDR1 MNHEY and CDR2 SMNVEV (reference sequence). The CDR3 region has the DNA TGTGCCAGCAGTTTGGAGGGGAGGCAGCCCCAGCATTTT. Protein sequence: CASSLEGRQPQHF.

In regard to this clonotype: A junction end diverges from the germline sequence, so it may reflect a read error. The chain couples TRBV20-1 to TRBJ2-7; TRBD1 aligns across 8 bases. The CDR3 runs to 11 residues. Germline V gives CDR1 DFQATT, CDR2 SNEGSKA (reference sequence). The CDR3 region has the DNA TGCAGTGCTAGTCGGATTGGACAGGGCCATTTC. This codes for CSASRIGQGHF.

A note on this clonotype: A much larger clone differs from this one at a single base, so this may be a read error. The gene calls are TRBV7-9 and TRBJ1-2; D ambiguous. Between the trimmed V and J ends, which lost 0 bases and 6 bases, there was a span of 2 bases. Germline V CDR1 and CDR2: SEHNR, FQNEAQ (reference sequence). The CDR3 has 11 amino acids. This CDR3 is CASSLADGYTF. CDR3 coding DNA: TGTGCCAGCAGCTTAGCGGATGGCTACACCTTC.